The 18 T cell receptor beta chains given below trace back to one sample, sequenced in a study of identical twins. TCRdb used MiXCR to reprocess the 5' RACE reads, holding one entry per CDR3 protein. Counted here are more than 400,000 distinct CDR3 sequences, 15% occurring once; the ten biggest clones make up about 0.4%. The sample was also reused in another study, on yellow fever vaccine responses in identical twins.

The sequenced sample consisted of CD4+ T cells sorted from blood. The origin of the receptors is a young woman in good health.

The chain is built from TRBV27 and TRBJ2-3, with 11 bases lining up with TRBD1. V lost 8 bases and J lost 6; bases outside the gene matches: 4. Germline CDR1 and CDR2: MNHEY and SMNVEV (reference sequence). The CDR3 totals 13 residues. For the CDR3, the DNA is TGTGCCAGCCTCGGACAGGGGGCTGATACGCAGTATTTT. Protein: CASLGQGADTQYF.

The chain has TRBV5-1 and TRBJ2-2; no firm D call. Trimming removed 1 base from V and 7 bases from J, with 14 bases in between. In germline, CDR1 is SGHRS, CDR2 YFSETQ. The CDR3 length is 15 residues. The CDR3 region is CASSLSTTANGELFF. The CDR3 DNA sequence: TGCGCCAGCAGCTTGTCGACAACGGCAAACGGGGAGCTGTTTTTT.

In its sample, this clonotype was seen a few times. The rearrangement links TRBV2 to TRBJ2-7; 8 bases align to TRBD1. This CDR3 is built from 16 residues. V was clipped by 6 bases and J by 0 bases; unmatched bases: 10. CDR1 and CDR2 from the germline V gene are SNHLY and FYNNEI. In DNA, the CDR3 is TGTGCCAGCAGGCCCGGACAGGGTTCAGGCTCCTACGAGCAGTACGTC. Translation gives CASRPGQGSGSYEQYV.

The CDR3 sequence: CASSLGRSNNEKLFF. In nucleotides, the CDR3 is TGTGCCAGCAGCTTAGGAAGGTCTAATAATGAAAAACTGTTTTTT. The V and J genes are TRBV7-8 and TRBJ1-4; D ambiguous. The ends were cut back, 1 base at V and 4 bases at J, with 10 bases in the middle. CDR1 is SGHVS, CDR2 FQNEAQ, per germline. This CDR3 is 15 amino acids long.

The V call is TRBV12-5, the J call TRBJ2-1; 13 bases fit TRBD2. V lost 9 bases, J lost 7 bases, and 6 bases stayed unmatched. From germline, CDR1 is LGHNT and CDR2 FRNRAP. The CDR3 length is 14 residues. The CDR3 sequence: CASTTSGGDNEQFF. The CDR3 DNA follows: TGTGCTAGCACAACTAGCGGGGGGGATAATGAGCAGTTCTTC.

The table lists this clonotype with a few counts. This chain joins TRBV20-1 and TRBJ2-1, with 16 bases fitting TRBD2. Germline lookup yields CDR1 DFQATT and CDR2 SNEGSKA (reference sequence). This CDR3 region has 15 residues. V lost 6 bases and J lost 5; bases outside the gene matches: 4. CDR3 sequence: CSAYGTSGRDNEQFF. CDR3 coding DNA: TGCAGTGCCTACGGGACTAGCGGGAGGGACAATGAGCAGTTCTTC.

This clonotype has just a few counts. The V gene is TRBV2, the J gene TRBJ2-7, with TRBD2 matching 12 bases. CDR1 and CDR2 from the germline V gene are SNHLY and FYNNEI. The V and J ends lost 0 bases and 2 bases, in that order; junction bases with no gene match: 11. The CDR3 sequence is 19 residues long. The CDR3 DNA reads as TGTGCCAGCAGTGAAGCGTGGGGGCTAGCGGGAGGGTACACCTACGAGCAGTACTTC. This encodes CASSEAWGLAGGYTYEQYF. The entire variable domain, with the rest obtained from reference TRBV2 and TRBJ2-7, is as follows: EPEVTQTPSHQVTQMGQEVILRCVPISNHLYFYWYRQILGQKVEFLVSFYNNEISEKSEIFDDQFSVERPDGSNFTLKIRSTKLEDSAMYFCASSEAWGLAGGYTYEQYFGPGTRLTVT.

This clonotype has a handful of counts. The J gene is TRBJ2-3, the V gene TRBV20-1, with D hard to call. The CDR3 has 14 residues. The V and J ends lost 0 bases and 2 bases respectively, with 9 bases between them. Germline CDR1 and CDR2: DFQATT and SNEGSKA (reference sequence). The CDR3 DNA reads as TGCAGTGCTAGAGATCATCCTTACACAGATACGCAGTATTTT. Its translation is CSARDHPYTDTQYF.

The chain links TRBV28 to TRBJ2-3, with 10 bases fitting TRBD2. Germline V lookup: CDR1 MDHEN, CDR2 SYDVKM. CDR3 length: 15 amino acids. V lost 6 bases, J lost 2 bases, and 5 bases stayed unmatched. The CDR3 DNA follows: TGTGCCAGCAGAGGACTAGCGGACATCACAGATACGCAGTATTTT. Translated: CASRGLADITDTQYF.

Remarks on this clonotype: The junction differs from germline at one of its ends, possibly a read error. V is TRBV11-2 and J is TRBJ2-3, with D perhaps being TRBD1 or TRBD2 (5 bases each). This CDR3 is 18 amino acids long. The germline gives CDR1 SGHAT, CDR2 FQNNGV. Here the CDR3 reads CASRTGTSALFSIDTQYF. For the CDR3, the DNA is TGTGCCAGCAGAACCGGGACCAGTGCCCTTTTTAGCATAGATACGCAGTATTTT.

The chain couples TRBV18 to TRBJ2-7, with 11 bases fitting TRBD2. Per the germline V gene, CDR1 is KGHSH and CDR2 is LQKENI. The CDR3 contains 19 residues. V trimming: 3 bases; J trimming: 0 bases; junction bases outside the gene matches: 13. The CDR3 here is CASSPSLVAGGPSSYEQYF. DNA for the CDR3: TGTGCCAGCTCACCTAGTCTTGTAGCGGGAGGGCCCAGCTCCTACGAGCAGTACTTC.

The sample holds many counts of this clonotype. V is TRBV20-1 and J is TRBJ2-1; TRBD1 is a possible D gene (5 bases). The germline CDR1 and CDR2 sequences are DFQATT and SNEGSKA (reference sequence). There are 13 residues in the CDR3. V was trimmed by 0 bases and J by 10 bases, leaving 13 bases between them. The CDR3 coding sequence is TGCAGTGCTAGAGAGGTTGGGGCCGGGGAGCAGTTCTTC. As protein: CSAREVGAGEQFF.

This clonotype appeared a few times. The J gene is TRBJ2-2, the V gene TRBV7-6; perhaps TRBD2 as D (6 bases). Per the germline V gene, CDR1 is SGHVS and CDR2 is FNYEAQ. This CDR3 comprises 14 residues. The ends were cut back, 1 base at V and 4 bases at J, with 7 bases in the middle. The CDR3: CASSLVEGTGELFF. CDR3 coding DNA: TGTGCCAGCAGCTTAGTGGAGGGCACCGGGGAGCTGTTTTTT.

The genes are TRBV27 and TRBJ2-5; a weak D match, TRBD2 (5 bases). The CDR3 has 15 residues. Germline assignment: CDR1 MNHEY and CDR2 SMNVEV (reference sequence). V lost 5 bases and J 5 bases, leaving 18 bases between the germline ends. CDR3 bases: TGTGCCAGCAGTCGTTCCAGCGGCGGGTGGGAGACCCAGTACTTC. It codes for CASSRSSGGWETQYF.

This clonotype has just a few counts. The V call is TRBV5-1, the J call TRBJ1-5; tentative D call: TRBD1 (6 bases). The CDR3 is 15 residues long. Germline V lookup: CDR1 SGHRS, CDR2 YFSETQ. The ends were cut back, 0 bases at V and 7 bases at J, with 14 bases in the middle. CDR3 sequence (DNA): TGCGCCAGCAGCTTGGGGACAGTTGGTAACCAGCCCCAGCATTTT. This gives the protein CASSLGTVGNQPQHF.

The chain couples TRBV28 to TRBJ2-1; 8 nucleotides match TRBD1. The CDR3 spans 15 residues. Germline V gene lookup returns CDR1 MDHEN and CDR2 SYDVKM. With 2 bases clipped from V and 7 bases from J, the junction kept 7 bases outside the gene matches. CDR3 bases: TGTGCCAGCAGTTTAGCCGACAGGGGTGGGAATGAGCAGTTCTTC. Amino acids: CASSLADRGGNEQFF.

This clonotype showed up just a few times. This chain connects TRBV20-1 to TRBJ2-2; D is undetermined. V dropped 1 base and J dropped 5 bases, with 17 bases sitting between them. Germline values: CDR1 DFQATT, CDR2 SNEGSKA (reference sequence). The CDR3 consists of 16 residues. CDR3 amino acids: CSARGAPLGTTGELFF. The CDR3 nucleotides read TGCAGTGCTAGAGGTGCGCCCCTCGGAACGACCGGGGAGCTGTTTTTT.

This clonotype was recorded a few times. V usage is TRBV4-2 and J usage is TRBJ2-3; weak D call: TRBD2 (5 bases). Per the germline V gene, CDR1 is LGHNA and CDR2 is YNFKEQ. V was cut by 2 bases and J by 2 bases, with 11 bases left in between. This CDR3 has 15 amino acids. The CDR3 DNA is TGTGCCAGCAGCCAATTATCCGGGAACACAGATACGCAGTATTTT. Its protein is CASSQLSGNTDTQYF.